These T cell receptor beta chains were read from a single sample in a study of blood T cell repertoires in COVID-19. Assay used: immunoSEQ multiplex PCR; TCRdb lists only in-frame clones, some missing. This table has 95,000 to 100,000 clones, over 75% appearing once. Sequenced: peripheral blood. All receptors come from a woman older than 75 with acute or convalescent COVID-19. Both conserved end residues are part of each CDR3.

j_call v_call cdr3_aa
TRBJ2-3 TRBV3-1/TRBV3-2 CASSPRGGGTDTQYF
TRBJ1-1 TRBV6-2/TRBV6-3 CASSFRQGRTEAFF
TRBJ2-6 TRBV7-2 CASSRTGSGANVLTF
TRBJ1-2 TRBV5-1 CASSAGSYGYTF
TRBJ1-3 TRBV12-5 CASGTGGSGNTIYF
TRBJ1-4 TRBV30 CAWSVRGGTNEKLFF
TRBJ2-5 TRBV7-7 CASSLARQEETQYF
TRBJ1-2 TRBV28 CASSPDPVVHGYTF
TRBJ2-2 TRBV30 CAWRMRGGLTGELFF
TRBJ1-1 TRBV30 CAWTKQVNTEAFF
TRBJ1-6 TRBV6-1 CASSEYRGGSPLHF
TRBJ2-6 TRBV15 CATSTRGSGANVLTF
TRBJ1-3 TRBV10-3 CAISTGLDVGTIYF
TRBJ2-2 TRBV7-2 CASSYRIGGQGTGELFF
TRBJ1-1 TRBV30 CAWSGTANTEAFF
TRBJ2-7 TRBV6-4 CASSQGWEQYF
TRBJ1-1 TRBV5-1 CASSPGQGTEAFF
TRBJ1-2 TRBV11-2 CASSFGRPINYGYTF
TRBJ2-5 TRBV7-7 CASSLGLTEETQYF
TRBJ1-3 TRBV7-2 CASSLGGVSGNTIYF
TRBJ2-1 TRBV19 CASSKGGGYNEQFF
TRBJ2-7 TRBV30 CAWSKSPEQYF
TRBJ1-1 TRBV19 CASNGLGYTEAFF
TRBJ1-5 TRBV28 CASSRTGGGQPQHF
TRBJ2-1 TRBV5-6 CASSMGLAGSYNEQFF
TRBJ2-3 TRBV5-1 CASSFRQGGPPDTQYF
TRBJ1-1 TRBV10-3 CAMWGGDGTEAFF
TRBJ1-2 TRBV5-1 CASRLSTGEGYTF
TRBJ1-1 TRBV5-1 CASSLAGRNIEAFF
TRBJ2-2 TRBV7-3 CASSSLFGGASGELFF
TRBJ2-3 TRBV7-2 CASRPSGGGDTQYF
TRBJ1-5 TRBV6-1 CASSGRARGSNQPQHF
TRBJ2-5 TRBV19 CASTRTGSFGETQYF
TRBJ1-1 TRBV7-9 CASSLNRGVTEAFF
TRBJ1-2 TRBV4-1 CASSQPQGYGYTF
TRBJ1-2 TRBV9 CASSADREGINYGYTF
TRBJ2-3 TRBV24-1 CATSDVLSGGGRRTDTQYF
TRBJ2-7 TRBV15 CATSSPSLYEQYF
TRBJ2-3 TRBV27 CASSLSLGNPGGDTQYF
TRBJ1-3 TRBV5-4 CASSPRQGLGNTIYF
TRBJ1-1 TRBV9 CASSVSGQMNTEAFF
TRBJ2-2 TRBV4-1 CASSLIRWTSGGPRRGELFF
TRBJ2-1 TRBV6-2/TRBV6-3 CASSYLGQGAYNEQFF
TRBJ1-1 TRBV6-5 CASSFQGPNTEAFF
TRBJ1-1 TRBV12-3/TRBV12-4 CASWGQFGTEAFF
TRBJ2-7 TRBV7-2 CASSLDPLYEQYF
TRBJ2-2 TRBV4-3 CASSQEVLAGRSGELFF
TRBJ2-5 TRBV18 CASSPLEGGETQYF